The 23 T cell receptor beta chains presented below share a single source sample, sequenced in a study of blood T cell repertoires in COVID-19 (dated by TCRdb to 2018 to 2021). The library was obtained by the immunoSEQ multiplex PCR assay. TCRdb stores this immuneACCESS table with in-frame sequences only. Part of the clones is absent; in the studies checked, under half of the shortfall reflects unresolved V genes, and no reason is known for the rest. This sample gives over 150,000 clones in total; more than 60% of them show up just once. Together, the top ten hold 9.5% to 15% of the sample. The sequencing sample was made of peripheral blood. The receptors derive from a woman in her 50s with acute or convalescent COVID-19.

CDR3 coding DNA: TGTGCCAGCAGAACCGGGACAGCAGGAAATCAGCCCCAGCATTTT. Amino acid sequence: CASRTGTAGNQPQHF. This chain links TRBV28 with TRBJ1-5; 7 nucleotides line up with TRBD1. After removal of 6 bases from V and 4 bases from J, the junction contained 9 bases not matched to a gene. The CDR3 loop spans 15 amino acids. Germline lookup yields CDR1 MDHEN and CDR2 SYDVKM.

V gene TRBV5-6 combines with J gene TRBJ2-7, with a tentative D call TRBD1 (8 bases). The CDR3 runs to 16 residues. With 7 bases removed from V and 5 bases from J, the gap between germline ends came to 25 bases. CDR1 SGHDT and CDR2 YYEEEE come from the germline V gene. The CDR3 protein is CASRTQGGTGTHEQYF. The CDR3 DNA sequence: TGTGCCAGCCGGACGCAGGGGGGGACAGGCACCCACGAGCAGTACTTC.

The J gene is TRBJ2-6, the V gene TRBV5-1; 13 nucleotides align to TRBD2. Germline lookup yields CDR1 SGHRS and CDR2 YFSETQ. The CDR3 extends over 16 amino acids. V lost 5 bases and J lost 1; bases outside the gene matches: 0. DNA of the CDR3: TGCGCCAGCAGGGGACTAGCGGGGTCTGGGGCCAACGTCCTGACTTTC. Translation: CASRGLAGSGANVLTF.

This clone came up a few times. The J gene is TRBJ1-6, the V gene TRBV6-6; D is undetermined. CDR3 size: 13 residues. Trimming pared 7 bases from V and 6 bases from J, leaving 10 bases between. Germline V gives CDR1 MNHNY, CDR2 SVGAGI (reference sequence). The CDR3 here is CASKSGSNSPLHF. The CDR3 DNA reads as TGTGCCAGCAAATCAGGAAGTAATTCACCCCTCCACTTT.

Note on this clone: At one boundary the junction diverges from the germline segment, which might be a read error. The same CDR3 is also encoded by other DNA sequences in this sample. The chain recombines TRBV15 with TRBJ2-3, with 9 bases that match TRBD1. The germline V gene has CDR1 LNHNV and CDR2 YYDKDF (reference sequence). This CDR3 comprises 16 residues. CDR3 DNA: TGCGCCACCAGCAGGAGGGACAGGGCCTTCACAGATACGCAGTATTTT. It encodes CATSRRDRAFTDTQYF.

This clone was seen more than once but under ten times. The chain has TRBV15 and TRBJ1-4; TRBD1 aligns across 8 bases. V was clipped by 0 bases and J by 3 bases; unmatched bases: 6. This CDR3 is built from 17 residues. CDR1 and CDR2 from the germline V gene are LNHNV and YYDKDF (reference sequence). CDR3: CATSRDGQGAANEKLFF. CDR3 in DNA: TGTGCCACCAGCAGAGATGGTCAGGGGGCAGCTAATGAAAAACTGTTTTTT.

The chain joins TRBV21-1 to TRBJ2-5; the table names TRBD1, a call not compared with the DNA. TRBV21-1 is a known pseudogene. This CDR3 has 15 amino acids. CDR3 sequence reads: CASSKGGVQEMAQYF. The CDR3 DNA reads as TGTGCCAGCAGCAAAGGGGGCGTACAAGAGATGGCCCAGTACTTC.

V gene TRBV7-8 combines with J gene TRBJ1-2; 7 nucleotides align to TRBD1. The CDR3 loop spans 14 amino acids. Germline CDR1 reads SGHVS; CDR2 reads FQNEAQ. V dropped 0 bases and J dropped 7; count of bases not matched to a gene: 5. CDR3 in DNA: TGTGCCAGCAGCTTAGCCACGACAGGGTCTGGCTACACCTTC. Translation: CASSLATTGSGYTF.

The chain links TRBV5-6 to TRBJ2-2; D is uncertain. The CDR3 consists of 13 residues. Germline V gives CDR1 SGHDT, CDR2 YYEEEE. The ends were cut back, 0 bases at V and 6 bases at J, with 6 bases in the middle. CDR3 DNA sequence: TGTGCCAGCAGCTTGGGGAGAGCCGGGGAGCTGTTTTTT. Translating it yields CASSLGRAGELFF.

The chain recombines TRBV6-2 or TRBV6-3 with TRBJ2-1, with D possibly matching TRBD2 (6 bases). CDR1 is MNHEY, CDR2 SVGEGT, per germline. V was trimmed by 0 bases and J by 5 bases, leaving 14 bases between them. The CDR3 has 16 residues. CDR3 region: CASSYSGRRGNNEQFF. Here the CDR3 DNA reads TGTGCCAGCAGTTACTCGGGCAGGCGGGGTAACAATGAGCAGTTCTTC.

This clone was observed a few times. The chain links TRBV29-1 to TRBJ1-1; tentatively, D is TRBD1 (5 bases). Trimming left V 4 bases short and J 9 bases short, with 9 bases between. Germline CDR1 reads SQVTM; CDR2 reads ANQGSEA. The CDR3 runs to 10 residues. CDR3 nucleotide sequence: TGCAGCGTTGGGGGGGTACAAGCTTTCTTT. It encodes CSVGGVQAFF.

This clone has only a few counts. V gene TRBV5-1 combines with J gene TRBJ1-2; D not certain. V was trimmed by 5 bases and J by 4 bases, leaving 15 bases between them. The CDR3 runs 14 residues. Germline CDR1 reads SGHRS; CDR2 reads YFSETQ. The CDR3 DNA is TGCGCCAGCAGTTCTGATACAGCTCCCTATGGCTACACCTTC. Translating it yields CASSSDTAPYGYTF.

This clone is a singleton in its sample. The chain links TRBV3-1 (or the pseudogene TRBV3-2) to TRBJ1-2; maybe TRBD1 (5 bases). V dropped 0 bases and J dropped 8 bases, with 16 bases sitting between them. From germline, CDR1 is LGHDT and CDR2 YNNKEL (reference sequence). The CDR3 contains 15 residues. CDR3 loop: CASSQEIGRAGGYTF. The CDR3, as DNA: TGTGCCAGCAGCCAAGAAATAGGCAGGGCGGGGGGCTACACCTTC.

The chain recombines TRBV12-3 or TRBV12-4 with TRBJ1-2; 9 bases map to TRBD1. After removal of 8 bases from V and 8 bases from J, the junction contained 6 bases not matched to a gene. CDR3 length equals 12 residues. DNA for the CDR3: TGTGCCAGCGCACAGGGGGCGTGGGGCTACACCTTC. This gives the protein CASAQGAWGYTF.

This chain links TRBV7-6 with TRBJ1-1; D possibly corresponds to TRBD1 (5 bases). The CDR3 is 15 residues long. In germline, CDR1 is SGHVS, CDR2 FNYEAQ. Trimming took off 1 base at V and 4 bases at J, with 13 bases between the two ends. The CDR3 here is CASSLGRGRGTEAFF. The CDR3 DNA follows: TGTGCCAGCAGCTTAGGGCGGGGAAGGGGCACTGAAGCTTTCTTT.

The V gene is TRBV24-1, the J gene TRBJ2-5; D gene ambiguous. CDR1 is KGHDR and CDR2 is SFDVKD in the germline V gene. V dropped 1 base and J dropped 1 base, with 9 bases sitting between them. The CDR3 extends over 15 amino acids. This chain's CDR3 is CATSDFARSQETQYF. Here the CDR3 DNA reads TGTGCCACCAGTGATTTTGCCAGATCCCAAGAGACCCAGTACTTC.

The CDR3 reads CASSLRVPTSGNSYEQYF. Written as DNA, the CDR3 is TGTGCCAGCAGCCTTAGAGTCCCCACTAGCGGAAACTCCTACGAGCAGTACTTC. V usage is TRBV11-2 and J usage is TRBJ2-7; 8 bases map to TRBD2. This CDR3 is built from 18 residues. Germline V gives CDR1 SGHAT, CDR2 FQNNGV. J lost 0 bases, V lost 5 bases, and 15 bases had no gene match.

As DNA, the CDR3 is TGTGCCAGCAGCTTCGGGACTAGCGGGCAAGAGACCCAGTACTTC. Protein product: CASSFGTSGQETQYF. The chain joins TRBV7-7 to TRBJ2-5; 12 bases are shared with TRBD2. The V gene end was trimmed by 3 bases and the J gene end by 2 bases; junction bases not matched to a gene: 1. The CDR3 extends over 15 amino acids. CDR1 and CDR2 from the germline V gene are SSHAT and FNYEAQ (reference sequence).

The chain couples TRBV5-4 to TRBJ1-2, with 7 bases that match TRBD1. Germline CDR1 SGHNT, CDR2 YYREEE (reference sequence). The ends lost 4 bases at V and 5 bases at J; junction bases unmatched: 5. The CDR3 runs 13 residues. The CDR3 DNA sequence: TGTGCCAGCAGCGAGGACAGGATATATGGCTACACCTTC. Encoded protein: CASSEDRIYGYTF.

In nucleotides, the CDR3 is TGTGCACTCGACAGGGACCCTCTACCGGGAAACACCATATATTTT. This gives the protein CALDRDPLPGNTIYF. This chain uses TRBV30 with TRBJ1-3; 7 bases are a match to TRBD1. Germline V gene lookup returns CDR1 GTSNPN and CDR2 SVGIG (reference sequence). The CDR3 length is 15 residues.

The J gene is TRBJ2-1, the V gene TRBV5-6; D uncertain. Trimming removed 5 bases from V and 4 bases from J, with 7 bases in between. Germline CDR1 is SGHDT and CDR2 is YYEEEE. The CDR3 is made up of 12 amino acids. The CDR3 loop is CASSTPYNEQFF. The CDR3 coding sequence is TGTGCCAGCAGTACTCCATACAATGAGCAGTTCTTC.

The V and J genes are TRBV19 and TRBJ1-6, with a weak D call TRBD1 (5 bases). The V gene lost 5 bases and the J gene lost 6 bases, with 11 bases spanning the gap. Germline values: CDR1 LNHDA, CDR2 SQIVND (reference sequence). This CDR3 is built from 14 residues. CDR3 residues: CASSGASFNSPLHF. The CDR3, as DNA: TGTGCCAGTAGTGGGGCTAGTTTTAATTCACCCCTCCACTTT.

This clone has a handful of counts. The DNA for the CDR3 is TGTGCCAGCAGTTTATCGTCGCAGGGAATCTCTGGAAACACCATATATTTT. Residues: CASSLSSQGISGNTIYF. The V call is TRBV27, the J call TRBJ1-3; weak D call: TRBD1 (5 bases). Per the germline V gene, CDR1 is MNHEY and CDR2 is SMNVEV (reference sequence). The ends were cut back, 0 bases at V and 0 bases at J, with 12 bases in the middle. The CDR3 has 17 amino acids.